This TCR beta chain came from a study of early T cells in non-severe SARS-CoV-2 infection. General study results and limits: Matches to VDJdb favored anti-spike CD8 responses and missed private and CD4 specificities.

CDR3 size: 16 residues. Individual cDNA molecules were tagged with unique molecular identifiers. Via MiXCR, TCRdb re-called the 5' RACE reads, giving one row per CDR3 protein. The sample consists of 55,000 to 85,000 distinct CDR3 sequences, around 12% of them appearing once. Only a few counts were recorded for this clonotype. Its antigen remains unidentified. The clonotype originates from an adult who was a healthcare worker with PCR-confirmed SARS-CoV-2 infection or an uninfected control (not recorded which). The sequenced sample consisted of whole blood. The gene calls are TRBV21-1 and TRBJ1-3; TRBD1, the table's D call, lacks a check against the DNA. TRBV21-1 is a known pseudogene. CDR3 nucleotides: TGTGCCAGCAGTACGGGTCAGGGGCTGAAGGGAAACACCATATATTTT. Encoded protein: CASSTGQGLKGNTIYF.